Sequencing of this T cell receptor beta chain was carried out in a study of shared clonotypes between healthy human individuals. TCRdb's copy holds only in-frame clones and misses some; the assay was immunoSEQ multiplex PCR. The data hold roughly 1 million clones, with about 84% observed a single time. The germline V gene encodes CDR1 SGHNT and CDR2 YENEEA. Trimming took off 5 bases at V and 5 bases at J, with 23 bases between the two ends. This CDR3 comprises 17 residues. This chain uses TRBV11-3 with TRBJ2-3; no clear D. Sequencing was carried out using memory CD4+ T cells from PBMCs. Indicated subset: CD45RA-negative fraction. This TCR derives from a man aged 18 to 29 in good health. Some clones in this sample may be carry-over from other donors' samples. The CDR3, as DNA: TGTGCCAGCAGCCCCGCCCCGACTGGTATATCGGGAGATACGCAGTATTTT. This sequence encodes CASSPAPTGISGDTQYF.